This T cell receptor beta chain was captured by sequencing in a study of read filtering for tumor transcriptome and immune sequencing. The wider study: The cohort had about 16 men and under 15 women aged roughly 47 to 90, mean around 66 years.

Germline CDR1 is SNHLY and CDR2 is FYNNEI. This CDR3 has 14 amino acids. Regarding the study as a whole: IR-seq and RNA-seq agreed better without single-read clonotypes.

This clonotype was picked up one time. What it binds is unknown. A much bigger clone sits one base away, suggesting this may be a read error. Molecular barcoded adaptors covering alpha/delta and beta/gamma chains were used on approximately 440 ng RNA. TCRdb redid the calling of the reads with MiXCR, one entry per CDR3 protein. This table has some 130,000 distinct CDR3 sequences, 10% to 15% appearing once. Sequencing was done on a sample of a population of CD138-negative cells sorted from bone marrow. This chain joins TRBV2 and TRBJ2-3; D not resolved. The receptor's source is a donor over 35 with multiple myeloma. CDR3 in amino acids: CASREEAGPDTQYF. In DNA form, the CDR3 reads TGTGCCAGCAGGGAAGAGGCAGGCCCGGATACGCAGTATTTT.